This is a list of T cell receptor beta chains from one sample in a study of blood T cells in healthy people across ages. TCRdb called the 5' RACE reads again in MiXCR, with one record for every CDR3 protein. The sample comprises more than 800,000 distinct CDR3 sequences, under 45% of which are singletons, and 18% rests with the top ten. The sample comprised blood. The receptors here all came from a woman aged 60 to 75 in good health. CDR3s include the opening cysteine and the closing phenylalanine or tryptophan. The order of the fields is V gene, clone size, D gene, J gene, CDR3 DNA, CDR3 protein. The D gene is left open where the match is weak. A clone size is listed for some rows: how often the clone was seen (once, few, many), or a class if it is expanded.

v_call: TRBV28
clone_size: few
d_call: TRBD1
j_call: TRBJ2-7
cdr3_nt: TGTGCCAGCAGAACTCCGGGACAGGGGGCTTACGAGCAGTACTTC
cdr3_aa: CASRTPGQGAYEQYF

v_call: TRBV27
clone_size: once
d_call: -
j_call: TRBJ1-1
cdr3_nt: TGTGCCAGCAGTCCGATTGGGATGAACACTGAAGCTTTCTTT
cdr3_aa: CASSPIGMNTEAFF

v_call: TRBV2
clone_size: -
d_call: -
j_call: TRBJ2-7
cdr3_nt: TGTGCCATCCGGGACTTGCACTACGAGCAGTACTTC
cdr3_aa: CAIRDLHYEQYF

v_call: TRBV12-3/TRBV12-4
clone_size: -
d_call: TRBD1
j_call: TRBJ1-4
cdr3_nt: TGTGCCAGCAGTCAGACAGGGTGGGAAAAACTGTTTTTT
cdr3_aa: CASSQTGWEKLFF

v_call: TRBV28
clone_size: -
d_call: -
j_call: TRBJ1-2
cdr3_nt: TGTGCCAGCATATCAAACAGACACAATAACTATGGCTACACCTTC
cdr3_aa: CASISNRHNNYGYTF

v_call: TRBV20-1
clone_size: -
d_call: TRBD2
j_call: TRBJ2-1
cdr3_nt: TGCAGTGCTAGAGTGCCCGGGACTAGGGGTGGCTATGAGCAGTTCTTC
cdr3_aa: CSARVPGTRGGYEQFF

v_call: TRBV10-3
clone_size: -
d_call: -
j_call: TRBJ2-2
cdr3_nt: TGTGCCATATCAACCCCTCACACCGGGGAGCTGTTTTTT
cdr3_aa: CAISTPHTGELFF

v_call: TRBV12-3/TRBV12-4
clone_size: -
d_call: -
j_call: TRBJ2-3
cdr3_nt: TGTGCCAGCAGTTTGGGGGGGCCCGGTGCTAGCACAGATACGGAGTATTTT
cdr3_aa: CASSLGGPGASTDTEYF

v_call: TRBV30
clone_size: few
d_call: -
j_call: TRBJ1-2
cdr3_nt: TGTGCCTGGAGTCCGATTAACTATGGCTACACCTTC
cdr3_aa: CAWSPINYGYTF

v_call: TRBV12-5
clone_size: -
d_call: TRBD1
j_call: TRBJ2-5
cdr3_nt: TGTGCTAGTGGTTTGTCTCGGGACAGTCTGTACTTC
cdr3_aa: CASGLSRDSLYF

v_call: TRBV27
clone_size: -
d_call: -
j_call: TRBJ2-5
cdr3_nt: TGTGCCCCAATGGGCGCCAAGGAAAGGACCCAGTACTTC
cdr3_aa: CAPMGAKERTQYF

v_call: TRBV28
clone_size: -
d_call: TRBD1
j_call: TRBJ2-2
cdr3_nt: TGTGCCGGCAATCACAGGGGGCTGGACACCGGGGAGCTGTTTTTT
cdr3_aa: CAGNHRGLDTGELFF

v_call: TRBV7-6
clone_size: -
d_call: -
j_call: TRBJ2-3
cdr3_nt: TGTGCCAGCAGCTACGGGACCACCCATGGCACAGATACGCAGTATTTT
cdr3_aa: CASSYGTTHGTDTQYF

v_call: TRBV6-1
clone_size: once
d_call: -
j_call: TRBJ1-2
cdr3_nt: TGTGCCAGCAGCCCAGAAACCTACAGCGGAGGCTACACCTTC
cdr3_aa: CASSPETYSGGYTF

v_call: TRBV3-1
clone_size: -
d_call: -
j_call: TRBJ1-2
cdr3_nt: TGTGCCGGCAGCCAAGAGATGGCTGGGACGTATGGCTACACCTTC
cdr3_aa: CAGSQEMAGTYGYTF

v_call: TRBV20-1
clone_size: -
d_call: TRBD2
j_call: TRBJ2-2
cdr3_nt: TGCAGTGCTAGCGGACTAGCGGGAGGTCTGCACACCGGGGAGCTGTTTTTT
cdr3_aa: CSASGLAGGLHTGELFF

v_call: TRBV5-6
clone_size: -
d_call: TRBD2
j_call: TRBJ2-5
cdr3_nt: TGTGCCAGCAGCTTGCTTTCTCCGGGAGGGCCGTTTGAGCAGTACTTC
cdr3_aa: CASSLLSPGGPFEQYF

v_call: TRBV9
clone_size: -
d_call: TRBD1
j_call: TRBJ2-1
cdr3_nt: TGTGCCAGCAGCGTAGCTACTGCCGGGACAGGACCCAATGAGCAGTTCTTC
cdr3_aa: CASSVATAGTGPNEQFF

v_call: TRBV29-1
clone_size: -
d_call: -
j_call: TRBJ2-3
cdr3_nt: TGCAGCGTTCTCAGCTCTTACACAGATACGCAGTATTTT
cdr3_aa: CSVLSSYTDTQYF

v_call: TRBV5-1
clone_size: -
d_call: TRBD1
j_call: TRBJ2-5
cdr3_nt: TGCGCCAGCAGCTATGGGACAGGCGATGTCACTGAGGAGACCCAGTACTTC
cdr3_aa: CASSYGTGDVTEETQYF

v_call: TRBV12-3/TRBV12-4
clone_size: -
d_call: -
j_call: TRBJ1-2
cdr3_nt: TGTGCCAGCAGTTTAGTCGGGGGGCTAGATGGCTACACCTTC
cdr3_aa: CASSLVGGLDGYTF

v_call: TRBV15
clone_size: -
d_call: TRBD1
j_call: TRBJ1-4
cdr3_nt: TGTGCCACCGGACGACAGGGGGCGGGCGAAAAACTGTTTTTT
cdr3_aa: CATGRQGAGEKLFF

v_call: TRBV5-1
clone_size: few
d_call: TRBD2
j_call: TRBJ2-5
cdr3_nt: TGCGCCAGCACCACCCGGGGGCTAGCGGGAGAGACCCAGTACTTC
cdr3_aa: CASTTRGLAGETQYF

v_call: TRBV11-2
clone_size: many
d_call: TRBD2
j_call: TRBJ2-5
cdr3_nt: TGTGCCAGCAGCCGGACTAGCGGGACCCAAGAGACCCAGTACTTC
cdr3_aa: CASSRTSGTQETQYF

v_call: TRBV7-6
clone_size: -
d_call: TRBD1
j_call: TRBJ1-6
cdr3_nt: TGTGCCAGCAGCCAGGGACAGGGTTTGAGTTCACCCCTCCACTTT
cdr3_aa: CASSQGQGLSSPLHF

v_call: TRBV24-1
clone_size: -
d_call: -
j_call: TRBJ1-5
cdr3_nt: TGTGCCACCAGTGAGACCCCCAGTGGGCAGCCCCAGCATTTT
cdr3_aa: CATSETPSGQPQHF

v_call: TRBV30
clone_size: -
d_call: -
j_call: TRBJ2-7
cdr3_nt: TGTGCCTGGAGTACAGCATACGAGCAGTACTTC
cdr3_aa: CAWSTAYEQYF

v_call: TRBV5-1
clone_size: -
d_call: -
j_call: TRBJ1-4
cdr3_nt: TGCGCCAGCAGCCCCGACAGTGAAAAACTGTTTTTT
cdr3_aa: CASSPDSEKLFF

v_call: TRBV4-1
clone_size: once
d_call: -
j_call: TRBJ2-5
cdr3_nt: TGCGCCAGCAGCCAAGGTTTGGGAGGGGGGGGAGAGACCCAGTACTTC
cdr3_aa: CASSQGLGGGGETQYF

v_call: TRBV27
clone_size: -
d_call: -
j_call: TRBJ2-7
cdr3_nt: TGTGCCAGCAGTTATCAGAACGAGCAGTACTTC
cdr3_aa: CASSYQNEQYF

v_call: TRBV29-1
clone_size: -
d_call: TRBD2
j_call: TRBJ2-3
cdr3_nt: TGCAGCGTTGAAGGCCCAAGCGGGAGGGCGGTAGATACGCAGTATTTT
cdr3_aa: CSVEGPSGRAVDTQYF

v_call: TRBV25-1
clone_size: -
d_call: -
j_call: TRBJ1-6
cdr3_nt: TGTGCCAGCAGTGAACGGGGCGGCAGCTCCTATAATTCACCCCTCCACTTT
cdr3_aa: CASSERGGSSYNSPLHF

v_call: TRBV14
clone_size: -
d_call: -
j_call: TRBJ1-1
cdr3_nt: TGTGCCAGCAGCCAAGGCATGGTGAACACTGAAGCTTTCTTT
cdr3_aa: CASSQGMVNTEAFF

v_call: TRBV20-1
clone_size: -
d_call: TRBD2
j_call: TRBJ2-7
cdr3_nt: TGCAGTGCTAGTGGGACTAGCGGTGCGCTCTCCTACGAGCAGTACTTC
cdr3_aa: CSASGTSGALSYEQYF

v_call: TRBV5-4
clone_size: -
d_call: TRBD1
j_call: TRBJ1-4
cdr3_nt: TGTGCCAGCAGGCGTCCGGGACAGGAATCAACTAATGAAAAACTGTTTTTT
cdr3_aa: CASRRPGQESTNEKLFF

v_call: TRBV5-8
clone_size: -
d_call: -
j_call: TRBJ2-4
cdr3_nt: TGTGCCAGCGGACCCCACCTTTTACTAGCCAAAAACATTCAGTACTTC
cdr3_aa: CASGPHLLLAKNIQYF

v_call: TRBV5-1
clone_size: few
d_call: TRBD2
j_call: TRBJ2-3
cdr3_nt: TGCGCCAGCAAACTAGCGGGAGGGGCAGATACGCAGTATTTT
cdr3_aa: CASKLAGGADTQYF

v_call: TRBV30
clone_size: -
d_call: -
j_call: TRBJ2-7
cdr3_nt: TGTGCCTGGACAGGGAATGTGTACGAGCAGTACTTC
cdr3_aa: CAWTGNVYEQYF

v_call: TRBV27
clone_size: once
d_call: -
j_call: TRBJ2-1
cdr3_nt: TGTGCCAGCAGTGCGCTCCAGGGTCGATCCTACAATGAGCAGTTCTTC
cdr3_aa: CASSALQGRSYNEQFF

v_call: TRBV12-3/TRBV12-4
clone_size: many
d_call: TRBD2
j_call: TRBJ2-7
cdr3_nt: TGTGCCAGCAGTTTCGGTCTAGCGGGCTCCTACGAGCAGTACTTC
cdr3_aa: CASSFGLAGSYEQYF

v_call: TRBV20-1
clone_size: many
d_call: TRBD2
j_call: TRBJ2-7
cdr3_nt: TGCAGTGCTAGTGGACTAGCGGGGCCCGGGGCCGGTGGGCTCTACGAGCAGTACTTC
cdr3_aa: CSASGLAGPGAGGLYEQYF

v_call: TRBV13
clone_size: many
d_call: TRBD2
j_call: TRBJ2-3
cdr3_nt: TGTGCCAGCAGCCCCCGGACTAGCGGGAGAGCAGATACGCAGTATTTT
cdr3_aa: CASSPRTSGRADTQYF

v_call: TRBV7-2
clone_size: -
d_call: TRBD2
j_call: TRBJ2-7
cdr3_nt: TGTGCCAGCAGCTTAACTAGACTAGCTGACAAGCAGTACTTC
cdr3_aa: CASSLTRLADKQYF

v_call: TRBV20-1
clone_size: -
d_call: -
j_call: TRBJ1-2
cdr3_nt: TGCAGGAGCCGGACAGACTATGGCTACACCTTC
cdr3_aa: CRSRTDYGYTF

v_call: TRBV29-1
clone_size: many
d_call: -
j_call: TRBJ2-3
cdr3_nt: TGCAGCTTCCCGGGACCTAGCACAGATACGCAGTATTTT
cdr3_aa: CSFPGPSTDTQYF

v_call: TRBV20-1
clone_size: few
d_call: TRBD2
j_call: TRBJ2-7
cdr3_nt: TGCAGTGCTAGAAATGTTGAGGGAGGGGACTACGAGCAGTACTTC
cdr3_aa: CSARNVEGGDYEQYF

v_call: TRBV9
clone_size: -
d_call: TRBD2
j_call: TRBJ2-3
cdr3_nt: TGTGCCAGCAGCGTCCCCAGTAGACTAGCGGGTAGCTCAGATACGCAGTATTTT
cdr3_aa: CASSVPSRLAGSSDTQYF

v_call: TRBV6-2/TRBV6-3
clone_size: -
d_call: -
j_call: TRBJ2-5
cdr3_nt: TGTGCCAGCAGTTATCAAGGAGGCAGGGGAGGCGAGACCCAGTACTTC
cdr3_aa: CASSYQGGRGGETQYF

v_call: TRBV29-1
clone_size: few
d_call: -
j_call: TRBJ2-3
cdr3_nt: TGCAGCAGCAGCACAGATACGCAGTATTTT
cdr3_aa: CSSSTDTQYF

v_call: TRBV2
clone_size: -
d_call: -
j_call: TRBJ1-5
cdr3_nt: TGTGCCAGCAGTGAAGCGCCCCAGGTCTTTAGCAATCAGCCCCAGCATTTT
cdr3_aa: CASSEAPQVFSNQPQHF